These T cell receptor beta chains were read from a single sample in a study of shared clonotypes between healthy human individuals. Sequenced by immunoSEQ multiplex PCR; TCRdb stores in-frame clones only, minus some. The data show hundreds of thousands of clones, around 95% seen once. Sample: naive CD8+ T cells sorted from blood. Receptors originate from a woman in her 30s in good health. The CDR3 runs from the conserved cysteine through the conserved F or W. Fields, in order: D gene, V gene, clone size, J gene, CDR3 DNA, CDR3 protein. D genes are given only for firm matches. Rows may omit the clone size; those that give it use once, few, many or a size class.

>.|TRBV2|.|TRBJ2-7
TGTGCCAGCGGGCACCCGAGCTCCTACGAGCAGTACTTC
CASGHPSSYEQYF
>TRBD2|TRBV18|.|TRBJ2-7
TGTGCCAGCTCCCCAGATAGACTAGCGGGAGCGGGGACCTCCTACGAGCAGTACTTC
CASSPDRLAGAGTSYEQYF
>.|TRBV28|.|TRBJ1-4
TGTGCCAGCAGACAGGGAGATGAAAAACTGTTTTTT
CASRQGDEKLFF
>TRBD2|TRBV7-2|.|TRBJ2-1
TGTGCCAGCAGAGGACTAGCGGGAGCCTTATACAATGAGCAGTTCTTC
CASRGLAGALYNEQFF
>.|TRBV6-6|.|TRBJ1-2
TGTGCCAGCAGTTACTCGGACGGGCCTTCTAACTATGGCTACACCTTC
CASSYSDGPSNYGYTF
>.|TRBV27|.|TRBJ1-1
TGTGCCACCTCCATGGGGGTGGGTGAAGAAAACACTGAAGCTTTCTTT
CATSMGVGEENTEAFF
>TRBD1|TRBV10-1|.|TRBJ2-3
TGCGCCAGCAGTGAGCTCAGGGGGGATACGCAGTATTTT
CASSELRGDTQYF
>TRBD1|TRBV11-2|once|TRBJ2-7
TGTGCCAGCAGCTTGTTAGGACAGGGATACGAGCAGTACTTC
CASSLLGQGYEQYF
>TRBD1|TRBV15|.|TRBJ2-7
TGTGCCACCAGCGCCGGGACAGGGGGGTACGAGCAGTACTTC
CATSAGTGGYEQYF
>.|TRBV12-2|.|TRBJ2-1
TGTGCAAGTACAACTCTAGCGGGATATGGCAATGAGCAGTTCTTC
CASTTLAGYGNEQFF
>TRBD1|TRBV5-1|.|TRBJ1-2
TGCGCCAGCAGCTTGTATCAGGGGGCCTTAACTATTAGCTACACCTTC
CASSLYQGALTISYTF
>.|TRBV11-3|once|TRBJ2-3
TGTGCCAGCAGCTTAGATAGTAGCGCCTACACAGATACGCAGTATTTT
CASSLDSSAYTDTQYF
>.|TRBV27|.|TRBJ2-7
TGTGCCAGCAGTTTAACTCGGAGTTACGAGCAGTACTTC
CASSLTRSYEQYF
>.|TRBV29-1|.|TRBJ1-1
TGCAGCGTTGGTAAGAACACTGAAGCTTTCTTT
CSVGKNTEAFF
>TRBD2|TRBV27|.|TRBJ2-3
TGTGCCAGCGGCGTTTGGGCGGGAGCGAAAGATACGCAGTATTTT
CASGVWAGAKDTQYF
>TRBD2|TRBV28|.|TRBJ2-7
TGTGCCAGCAGCCCAAGACTAGCGAGCTCCTACGAGCAGTACTTC
CASSPRLASSYEQYF
>.|TRBV5-4|.|TRBJ2-7
TGTGCCAGCAGCTTGAACTCCTACGAGCAGTACTTC
CASSLNSYEQYF
>TRBD2|TRBV7-9|.|TRBJ2-7
TGTGCCAGCAGCCCCGAAGATCCTCGGGAGGTTAGGGTCGAGCAGTACTTC
CASSPEDPREVRVEQYF
>.|TRBV28|.|TRBJ1-2
TGTGCCAGCAGTTTACAGGGGCTGAATGGCTACACCTTC
CASSLQGLNGYTF
>.|TRBV5-6|.|TRBJ2-6
TGTGCCAGCAGCTTGGCAGCTCTGGGGGCCAACGTCCTGACTTTC
CASSLAALGANVLTF
>TRBD1|TRBV7-9|.|TRBJ1-2
TGTGCCAGCAGCTATGGACAGGGATCTGGCTACACCTTC
CASSYGQGSGYTF
>.|TRBV5-5|.|TRBJ1-4
TGTGCCAGCAGCCCGCTAGAGCGGGGGATTCTGTTTTTT
CASSPLERGILFF
>TRBD2|TRBV9|.|TRBJ2-3
TGTGCCAGCAGCTTGACCCGAGGGGCGGGAGGGCCAACAGATACGCAGTATTTT
CASSLTRGAGGPTDTQYF
>.|TRBV19|.|TRBJ2-7
TGTGCCAGTAGTAGCGGGATTGGATACGAGCAGTACTTC
CASSSGIGYEQYF
>.|TRBV5-1|once|TRBJ1-4
TGCGCCAGCAGCCCTCCAGGACAGAGTAATGAAAAACTGTTTTTT
CASSPPGQSNEKLFF
>TRBD2|TRBV9|.|TRBJ2-7
TGTGCCAGCAGCGTAGCGGGGGGACTAGATAGCTCCTACGAGCAGTACTTC
CASSVAGGLDSSYEQYF
>TRBD1|TRBV19|once|TRBJ1-1
TGTGCCAGTAGTCCCGCGACAGGGCCATACACTGAAGCTTTCTTT
CASSPATGPYTEAFF
>.|TRBV7-9|.|TRBJ2-3
TGTGCCAGCAGCTTAGTCAAGGCAACGCAGTATTTT
CASSLVKATQYF
>.|TRBV5-4|.|TRBJ2-5
TGTGCCAGCAGCTTGGACATCGAGGAGACCCAGTACTTC
CASSLDIEETQYF
>.|TRBV28|.|TRBJ2-5
TGTGCCAGCACCGTGTCCCGGGCCTATGGAGAGACCCAGTACTTC
CASTVSRAYGETQYF
>.|TRBV7-9|.|TRBJ1-6
TGTGCCAGCAGCTTAGCGACCGCCGCCGCCTATAATTCACCCCTCCACTTT
CASSLATAAAYNSPLHF
>TRBD1|TRBV6-1|.|TRBJ1-2
TGTGCCAGCAGTGAAGGGGACAGGGTCTATGGCTACACCTTC
CASSEGDRVYGYTF
>TRBD2|TRBV27|.|TRBJ2-7
TGTGCCAGCAGTTTATCACTAGCGGGAGTGGTTTACGAGCAGTACTTC
CASSLSLAGVVYEQYF
>.|TRBV7-8|.|TRBJ2-1
TGTGCCAGCAGCCATTCTGCGGGTGAGCAGTTCTTC
CASSHSAGEQFF
>.|TRBV4-2|.|TRBJ1-1
TGTGCCAGCAGCCAAGCGGTTCAGGATTTGAACACTGAAGCTTTCTTT
CASSQAVQDLNTEAFF
>TRBD2|TRBV6-4|.|TRBJ2-1
TGTGCCAGCAGCCTAACTGTAGCGGGAGAGGACAATGAGCAGTTCTTC
CASSLTVAGEDNEQFF
>.|TRBV11-1|.|TRBJ2-7
TGTGCCAGCAGCCCGGATCCGGGAACTTACTACGAGCAGTACTTC
CASSPDPGTYYEQYF
>TRBD2|TRBV19|.|TRBJ2-7
TGTGCCAGTAGTCCTCACCTAGCGGGAGGGTCCTACGAGCAGTACTTC
CASSPHLAGGSYEQYF
>.|TRBV14|.|TRBJ2-7
TGTGCCAGCAGCCAAGTGGGGGATTACGAGCAGTACTTC
CASSQVGDYEQYF
>.|TRBV11-2|.|TRBJ2-3
TGTGCCAGCAGCCCCCCGTCTTCCACAGATACGCAGTATTTT
CASSPPSSTDTQYF
>.|TRBV19|.|TRBJ2-2
TGTGCCCTCGGCGGGGCCAACACCGGGGAGCTGTTTTTT
CALGGANTGELFF
>TRBD2|TRBV12-5|.|TRBJ2-1
TGTGCTAGTGGTTTGGTAACCAGCGGGAATCTTATTGAGCAGTTCTTC
CASGLVTSGNLIEQFF